The 22 T cell receptor beta chains below all came from one sample that was sequenced in a study of blood T cell repertoires in COVID-19. Produced via immunoSEQ multiplex PCR; TCRdb's table is partial and in-frame only. Of about 140,000 clones in the sample, 60% to 80% were seen once. The sample consisted of PBMCs or T cells enriched from blood (not recorded which). These receptors all come from a woman in her fifties or sixties who had recovered from COVID-19.

The chain joins TRBV7-9 to TRBJ2-7; 7 nucleotides line up with TRBD1. This CDR3 has 17 residues. V gave up 3 bases and J gave up 0 bases; unmatched junction bases: 11. Germline V gene data show CDR1 as SEHNR and CDR2 as FQNEAQ (reference sequence). CDR3 sequence reads: CASSFTTTGVSSYEQYF. CDR3 DNA sequence: TGTGCCAGCAGCTTTACCACCACAGGGGTGAGCTCCTACGAGCAGTACTTC.

This chain links TRBV5-1 with TRBJ2-1; 12 bases line up with TRBD2. The CDR3 spans 16 residues. CDR1 is SGHRS, CDR2 YFSETQ, per germline. Losses at the gene ends were 4 bases for V and 6 bases for J; bases not matched to a gene: 8. The CDR3 is CASSETSGRDGNEQFF. CDR3 nucleotide sequence: TGCGCCAGCAGCGAGACTAGCGGGAGAGATGGCAATGAGCAGTTCTTC.

The chain recombines TRBV7-9 with TRBJ1-1; no definite D call. Deletions cut 5 bases from V and 5 bases from J, with 15 bases between. This CDR3 comprises 14 residues. In germline, CDR1 is SEHNR, CDR2 FQNEAQ (reference sequence). Here the CDR3 reads CASSTSRQVTEAFF. Written as DNA, the CDR3 is TGTGCCAGCAGCACCTCTCGACAAGTAACTGAAGCTTTCTTT.

This chain joins TRBV18 and TRBJ2-4; D perhaps matches TRBD1 (5 bases). This CDR3 is built from 16 residues. CDR1 is KGHSH, CDR2 LQKENI, per germline. The germline V and J ends were trimmed by 4 bases and 6 bases, with 19 bases remaining between them. The CDR3 DNA reads TGTGCCAGCTCACTCGCCCCCAGGGCGGTTGGAAACATTCAGTACTTC. Translating gives CASSLAPRAVGNIQYF. Drawing the rest from reference TRBV18 and TRBJ2-4, the complete variable domain is NAGVMQNPRHLVRRRGQEARLRCSPMKGHSHVYWYRQLPEEGLKFMVYLQKENIIDESGMPKERFSAEFPKEGPSILRIQQVVRGDSAAYFCASSLAPRAVGNIQYFGAGTRLSVL.

With respect to this clone: A junction end diverges from the germline sequence, so it may reflect a read error. The rearrangement links TRBV2 to TRBJ1-5; D possibly corresponds to TRBD1 (5 bases). Germline-derived CDR1 and CDR2 are SNHLY and FYNNEI. The CDR3 totals 15 residues. CDR3 in DNA: TGTGCCAGCAGAGAAGACAGTTATAGCAATCAGCCCCAGCATTTT. Encoded protein: CASREDSYSNQPQHF.

The chain joins TRBV12-3 or TRBV12-4 to TRBJ2-1, with a tentative D call TRBD1 (5 bases). V was pared by 6 bases and J by 6 bases, with 12 bases between. This CDR3 has 13 amino acids. DNA of the CDR3: TGTGCCAGCAGCTGGTCAGGGCTCAATGAGCAGTTCTTC. Protein sequence: CASSWSGLNEQFF.

For the CDR3, the DNA is TGTGCCAGCAGCGCCGTACTAGCGGGAGCGGCCGGGGAGCTGTTTTTT. It is translated as CASSAVLAGAAGELFF. This sequence joins TRBV7-3 and TRBJ2-2, with 11 bases aligning to TRBD2. The junction had 8 bases not matched to a gene; V was cut back by 5 bases and J by 6 bases. This CDR3 has 16 amino acids. The germline V gene has CDR1 SGHTA and CDR2 FQGTGA.

J is TRBJ2-1 and V is TRBV3-1 (or the pseudogene TRBV3-2); 8 bases line up with TRBD2. The germline V gene has CDR1 LGHDT and CDR2 YNNKEL (reference sequence). The CDR3 contains 16 residues. J lost 6 bases, V lost 2 bases, and 9 bases had no gene match. Here the CDR3 reads CASSQQTGGPGNEQFF. As DNA, the CDR3 is TGTGCCAGCAGCCAACAAACGGGGGGGCCAGGCAATGAGCAGTTCTTC.

The chain is built from TRBV28 and TRBJ2-1, with 9 positions matching TRBD2. Looked up from germline, CDR1 is MDHEN and CDR2 is SYDVKM. V lost 6 bases and J lost 3; bases outside the gene matches: 12. The CDR3 runs to 17 residues. CDR3 region: CASSPNIRTSVYNEQFF. Here the CDR3 DNA reads TGTGCCAGCAGCCCCAATATTCGGACTAGCGTCTACAATGAGCAGTTCTTC.

The rearrangement uses TRBV5-4 and TRBJ1-5; possible D gene TRBD1, 6 bases. There are 13 residues in the CDR3. Looked up from germline, CDR1 is SGHNT and CDR2 is YYREEE (reference sequence). Trimming shortened V by 0 bases and J by 14 bases, and 15 bases separated the two germline ends. The CDR3 reads CASSLDRRTAEHF. In nucleotides, the CDR3 is TGTGCCAGCAGCTTGGACCGGCGGACAGCCGAGCATTTT.

This clone was seen many times. The chain uses TRBV3-1 (or the pseudogene TRBV3-2) and TRBJ2-2; 8 bases map to TRBD1. Germline V lookup: CDR1 LGHDT, CDR2 YNNKEL (reference sequence). The CDR3 is made up of 15 amino acids. Germline trimming cut 7 bases from V and 1 base from J; bases unmatched to any gene: 5. The CDR3 sequence is CASNGDRRNTGELFF. The CDR3, as DNA: TGTGCCAGCAACGGGGACAGGCGGAACACCGGGGAGCTGTTTTTT.

The chain is built from TRBV12-3 or TRBV12-4 and TRBJ2-5; D is unclear. The CDR3 sequence is 12 residues long. Trimming stripped 5 bases from V and 4 bases from J, with 8 bases between. The CDR3 region is CASSLSRETQYF. The CDR3 DNA reads TGTGCCAGCAGTCTTAGCAGAGAGACCCAGTACTTC.

The V and J genes are TRBV2 and TRBJ1-5; D remains ambiguous. V lost 7 bases and J 3 bases, leaving 10 bases between the germline ends. The CDR3 contains 13 residues. Germline CDR1 is SNHLY and CDR2 is FYNNEI. CDR3 protein: CASNVRYNQPQHF. DNA for the CDR3: TGTGCCAGCAATGTCAGATACAATCAGCCCCAGCATTTT.

Only a few counts were recorded for this clone. V gene TRBV11-2 combines with J gene TRBJ1-2; no clear D. CDR3 size: 15 residues. V lost 2 bases, J lost 2 bases, and 12 bases lay in between. Germline V gene lookup returns CDR1 SGHAT and CDR2 FQNNGV. The CDR3 bases are TGTGCCAGCAGCTTAATGGTGGGAGGGAACTATGGCTACACCTTC. Translation gives CASSLMVGGNYGYTF.

Many counts were recorded for this clone. The CDR3 sequence is CASRGGQGKEQYF. DNA for the CDR3: TGCGCCAGCAGGGGCGGACAGGGGAAGGAGCAGTACTTC. The chain is built from TRBV5-1 and TRBJ2-7; 9 bases align to TRBD1. The V gene's germline CDR1 is SGHRS and CDR2 YFSETQ. V lost 5 bases to trimming and J lost 7 bases; unmatched junction nucleotides: 7. The CDR3 spans 13 residues.

The genes are TRBV7-9 and TRBJ1-6, with D maybe TRBD1 (6 bases). Germline V CDR1 and CDR2: SEHNR, FQNEAQ (reference sequence). The CDR3 runs to 16 residues. The V end lost 5 bases, the J end lost 6 bases, and 17 bases lay between the germline ends. The DNA of the CDR3 is TGTGCCAGCAGCCTTAGGGGGGGTCAGTTTAATTCACCCCTCCACTTT. Translating it yields CASSLRGGQFNSPLHF.

The chain recombines TRBV30 with TRBJ2-1, with D tentatively TRBD1 (5 bases). In germline, CDR1 is GTSNPN, CDR2 SVGIG (reference sequence). Trimming cost V 2 bases and J 10 bases, with 12 bases left between them. There are 12 residues in the CDR3. The CDR3 sequence: CAWSPTGSEQFF. CDR3 DNA sequence: TGTGCCTGGAGTCCAACAGGTTCCGAGCAGTTCTTC.

The chain is built from TRBV2 and TRBJ1-5; a weak D match, TRBD1 (6 bases). In germline, CDR1 is SNHLY, CDR2 FYNNEI. V gave up 7 bases and J gave up 1 base, with 14 bases separating them. The CDR3 has 15 residues. The CDR3 region is CASKVEGHSNQPQHF. DNA for the CDR3: TGTGCCAGCAAAGTTGAGGGACACAGCAATCAGCCCCAGCATTTT.

This clone was seen a few times. The J gene is TRBJ2-2, the V gene TRBV7-9; 7 nucleotides align to TRBD2. V was pared by 11 bases and J by 1 base, with 13 bases of the junction left unmatched. CDR1 SEHNR and CDR2 FQNEAQ come from the germline V gene (reference sequence). This CDR3 has 16 residues. This CDR3 is CAPNGLAEQNTGELFF. Here the CDR3 DNA reads TGTGCCCCCAACGGCCTAGCGGAGCAGAACACCGGGGAGCTGTTTTTT.

The chain has TRBV5-1 and TRBJ1-4, with 7 positions matching TRBD1. J was trimmed by 5 bases and V by 4 bases; bases with no gene match: 11. Germline loops: CDR1 SGHRS, CDR2 YFSETQ. The CDR3 has 16 residues. CDR3 sequence: CASSTGDGRSNEKLFF. The CDR3 bases are TGCGCCAGCAGCACAGGGGACGGCAGATCAAATGAAAAACTGTTTTTT.

This chain links TRBV10-3 with TRBJ2-1; maybe TRBD1 (5 bases). V lost 2 bases to trimming and J lost 16 bases, with 12 bases between them. Germline V CDR1 and CDR2: ENHRY, SYGVKD. This CDR3 has 11 residues. For the CDR3, the DNA is TGTGCCATCAGTGAGGGTCAGGGTCATTTCTTC. It yields the protein CAISEGQGHFF.

This clone was detected a few times. This chain links TRBV27 with TRBJ2-3; no clear D gene. V shed 1 base and J shed 3 bases, with 5 bases lying between them. From germline, CDR1 is MNHEY and CDR2 SMNVEV (reference sequence). The CDR3 sequence is 13 residues long. The CDR3 DNA follows: TGTGCCAGCAGTTTATATCCAACAGATACGCAGTATTTT. Its translation: CASSLYPTDTQYF.